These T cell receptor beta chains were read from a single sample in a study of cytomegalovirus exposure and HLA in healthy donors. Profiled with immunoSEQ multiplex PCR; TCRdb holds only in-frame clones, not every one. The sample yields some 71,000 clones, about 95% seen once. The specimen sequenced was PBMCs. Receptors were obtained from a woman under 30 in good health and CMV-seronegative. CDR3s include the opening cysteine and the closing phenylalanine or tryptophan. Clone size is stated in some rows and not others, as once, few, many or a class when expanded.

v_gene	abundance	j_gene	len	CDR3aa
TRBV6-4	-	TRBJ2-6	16	CASSPGRDSGANVLTF
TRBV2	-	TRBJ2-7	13	CASTSRRGLEQYF
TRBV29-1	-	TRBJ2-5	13	CSVEAGGPETQYF
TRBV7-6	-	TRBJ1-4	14	CASSFVQGDEKLFF
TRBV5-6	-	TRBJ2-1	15	CASSGGGVLVVEQFF
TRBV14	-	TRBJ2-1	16	CASSRARGTGYNEQFF
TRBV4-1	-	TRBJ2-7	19	CASSQDRLAGGRVTYEQYF
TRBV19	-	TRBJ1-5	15	CASQTGGPGNQPQHF
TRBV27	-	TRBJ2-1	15	CASRTQGVGYNEQFF
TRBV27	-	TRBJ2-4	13	CASSLAQGNIQYF
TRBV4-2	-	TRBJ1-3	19	CASSQAGGLGGLSGNTIYF
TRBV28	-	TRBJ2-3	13	CASSFREMDTQYF
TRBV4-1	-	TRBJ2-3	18	CASSQADFLGAGTDTQYF
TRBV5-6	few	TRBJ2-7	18	CASSRALGSGDILGEQYF
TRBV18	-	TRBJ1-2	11	CASSTGVGYTF
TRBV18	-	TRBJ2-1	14	CASSTGRAANEQFF
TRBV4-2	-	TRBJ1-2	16	CASSQAGQGSDYGYTF
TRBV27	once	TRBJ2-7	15	CASKSAGLINYEQYF
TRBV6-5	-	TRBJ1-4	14	CASSNTGGVEKLFF
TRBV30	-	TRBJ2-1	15	CAWTKGLAGGNEQFF
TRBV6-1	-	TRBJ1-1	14	CASGEGGEVTEAFF
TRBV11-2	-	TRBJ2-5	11	CASSQSETQYF
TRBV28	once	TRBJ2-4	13	CASSLGRGQGRKF
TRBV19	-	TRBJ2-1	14	CASSKIAGMNEQFF